This TCR beta chain was observed in a study of shared clonotypes between healthy human individuals. As for the study in general: The study drew on two women and a few men aged 18 to 49 as donors. Findings and caveats of the study: The genetic and exposure-history diversity represented was limited by few donors.

Deletions cut 6 bases from V and 2 bases from J, with 5 bases between. This CDR3 region has 11 residues. The germline gives CDR1 SQVTM, CDR2 ANQGSEA. An assay was performed, and its level was deep. The repertoire was sequenced with immunoSEQ multiplex PCR; TCRdb's copy has only in-frame clones and lacks some. The sample has about 2.4 million clones; around 90% are singletons. Points on this clone: Antigen: not known.

Sequenced material: naive CD4+ T cells sorted from blood. The subset was: CD45RA+ positively selected. The TCR comes from a man between 18 and 29 years old in good health. The chain recombines TRBV29-1 with TRBJ2-1, with D unresolved. The CDR3 loop reads CSVNPYNEQFF. CDR3 DNA: TGCAGCGTAAACCCCTACAATGAGCAGTTCTTC.